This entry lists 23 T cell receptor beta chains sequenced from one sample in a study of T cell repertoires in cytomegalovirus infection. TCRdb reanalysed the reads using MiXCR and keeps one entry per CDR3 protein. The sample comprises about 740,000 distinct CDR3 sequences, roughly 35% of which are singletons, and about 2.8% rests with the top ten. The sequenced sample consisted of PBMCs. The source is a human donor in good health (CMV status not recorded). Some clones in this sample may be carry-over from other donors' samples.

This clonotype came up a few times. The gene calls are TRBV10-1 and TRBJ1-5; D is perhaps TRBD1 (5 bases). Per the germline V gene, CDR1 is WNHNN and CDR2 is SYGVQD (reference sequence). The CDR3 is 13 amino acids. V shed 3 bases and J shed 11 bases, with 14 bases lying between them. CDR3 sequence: CASSESGRGAQHF. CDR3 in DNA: TGCGCCAGCAGTGAAAGTGGTCGGGGGGCCCAGCATTTT.

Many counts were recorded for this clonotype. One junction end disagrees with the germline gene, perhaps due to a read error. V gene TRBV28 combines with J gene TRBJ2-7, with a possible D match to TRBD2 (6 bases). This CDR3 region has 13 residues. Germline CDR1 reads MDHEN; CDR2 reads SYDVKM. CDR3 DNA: TGCGCTTCTCGGGGGTTTAGCTCCTACGAGCAGTACTTC. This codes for CASRGFSSYEQYF.

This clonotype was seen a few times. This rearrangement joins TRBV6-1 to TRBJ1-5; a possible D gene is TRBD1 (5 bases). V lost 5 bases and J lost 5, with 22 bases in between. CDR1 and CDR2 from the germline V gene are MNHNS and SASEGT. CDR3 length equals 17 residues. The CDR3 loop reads CASSNDIRGRAHQPQHF. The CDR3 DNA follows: TGTGCCAGCAGTAACGATATAAGGGGCCGTGCCCATCAGCCCCAGCATTTT.

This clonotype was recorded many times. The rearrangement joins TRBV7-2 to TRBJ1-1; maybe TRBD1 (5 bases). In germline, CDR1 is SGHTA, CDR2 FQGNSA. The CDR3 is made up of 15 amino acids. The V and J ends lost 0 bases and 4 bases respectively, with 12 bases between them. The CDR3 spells CASSLAKGMSTEAFF. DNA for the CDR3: TGTGCCAGCAGCTTAGCAAAGGGGATGAGCACTGAAGCTTTCTTT.

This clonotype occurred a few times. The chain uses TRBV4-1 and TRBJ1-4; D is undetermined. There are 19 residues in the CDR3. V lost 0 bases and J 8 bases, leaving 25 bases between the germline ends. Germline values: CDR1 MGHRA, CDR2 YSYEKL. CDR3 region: CASSQDPQALGRLGEKLFF. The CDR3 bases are TGCGCCAGCAGCCAAGATCCTCAAGCCCTGGGCAGGCTTGGCGAAAAACTGTTTTTT.

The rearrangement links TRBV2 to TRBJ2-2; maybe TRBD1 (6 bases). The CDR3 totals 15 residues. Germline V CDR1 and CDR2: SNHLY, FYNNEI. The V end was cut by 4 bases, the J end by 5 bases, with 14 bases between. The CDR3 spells CASSALVQGTGELFF. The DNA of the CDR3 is TGTGCCAGCAGTGCCCTTGTCCAGGGGACCGGGGAGCTGTTTTTT. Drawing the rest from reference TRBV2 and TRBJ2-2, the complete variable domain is EPEVTQTPSHQVTQMGQEVILRCVPISNHLYFYWYRQILGQKVEFLVSFYNNEISEKSEIFDDQFSVERPDGSNFTLKIRSTKLEDSAMYFCASSALVQGTGELFFGEGSRLTVL.

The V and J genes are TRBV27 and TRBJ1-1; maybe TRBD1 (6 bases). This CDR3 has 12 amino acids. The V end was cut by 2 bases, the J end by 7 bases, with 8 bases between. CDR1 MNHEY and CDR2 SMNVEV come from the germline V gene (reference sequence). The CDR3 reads CASSLRGYEAFF. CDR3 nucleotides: TGTGCCAGCAGTTTAAGGGGGTATGAAGCTTTCTTT.

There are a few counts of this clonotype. CDR3 sequence (DNA): TGCGCCAGCAGCCAAGAACCGGCGGTAGCGATTTCTCAGTACTTC. Amino acid sequence: CASSQEPAVAISQYF. The V and J genes are TRBV4-1 and TRBJ2-7; a possible D gene is TRBD2 (5 bases). Germline loops: CDR1 MGHRA, CDR2 YSYEKL. CDR3 length: 15 amino acids. With 0 bases removed from V and 10 bases from J, the gap between germline ends came to 19 bases.

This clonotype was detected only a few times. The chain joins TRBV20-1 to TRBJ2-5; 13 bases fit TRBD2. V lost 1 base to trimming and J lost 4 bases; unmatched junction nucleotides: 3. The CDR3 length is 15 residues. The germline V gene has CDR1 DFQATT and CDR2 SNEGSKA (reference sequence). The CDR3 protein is CSARAGTSGIETQYF. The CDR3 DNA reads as TGCAGTGCTAGAGCGGGGACTAGCGGGATAGAGACCCAGTACTTC.

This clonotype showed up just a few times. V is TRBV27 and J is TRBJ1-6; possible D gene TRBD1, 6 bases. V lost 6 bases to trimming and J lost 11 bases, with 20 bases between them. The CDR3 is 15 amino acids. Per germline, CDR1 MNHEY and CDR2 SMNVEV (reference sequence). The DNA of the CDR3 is TGTGCCAGCAGGACGAAGGGGGGGGCTGGGGCACCCCTCCACTTT. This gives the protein CASRTKGGAGAPLHF.

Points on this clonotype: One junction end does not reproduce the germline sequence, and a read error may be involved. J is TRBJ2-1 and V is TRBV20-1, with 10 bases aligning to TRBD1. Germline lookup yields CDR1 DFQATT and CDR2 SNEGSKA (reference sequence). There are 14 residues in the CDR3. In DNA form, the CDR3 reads TGCAGTGCTCTCCGGGACAGGGGCTACAATGATCAGTTCTTC. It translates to CSALRDRGYNDQFF.

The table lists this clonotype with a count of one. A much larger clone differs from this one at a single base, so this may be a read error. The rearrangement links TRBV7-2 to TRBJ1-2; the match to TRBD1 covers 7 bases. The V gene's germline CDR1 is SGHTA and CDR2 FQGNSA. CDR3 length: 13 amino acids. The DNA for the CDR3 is TGTGCCAGCAGCGCAGGGGGTAACTATTGCTACACCTTC. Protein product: CASSAGGNYCYTF.

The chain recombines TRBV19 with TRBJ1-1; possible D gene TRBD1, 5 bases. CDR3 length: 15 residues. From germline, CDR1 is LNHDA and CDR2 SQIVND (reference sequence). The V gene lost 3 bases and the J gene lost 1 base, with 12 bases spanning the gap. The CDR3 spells CASSILGGKNTEAFF. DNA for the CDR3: TGTGCCAGTAGTATTCTGGGGGGAAAGAACACTGAAGCTTTCTTT.

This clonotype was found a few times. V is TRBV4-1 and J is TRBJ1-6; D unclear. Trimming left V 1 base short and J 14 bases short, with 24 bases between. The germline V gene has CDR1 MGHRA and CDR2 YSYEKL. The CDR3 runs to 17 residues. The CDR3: CASSQVLAADGKKALHF. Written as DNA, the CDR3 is TGCGCCAGCAGCCAAGTCTTGGCGGCGGATGGCAAAAAGGCCCTCCACTTT.

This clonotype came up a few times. CDR3 sequence: CASQWTSGKETQYF. In DNA form, the CDR3 reads TGCGCCAGCCAATGGACTAGCGGGAAAGAGACCCAGTACTTC. The V and J genes are TRBV5-1 and TRBJ2-5, with 12 bases matching TRBD2. CDR1 and CDR2 from the germline V gene are SGHRS and YFSETQ. The CDR3 has 14 residues. Trimming cost V 7 bases and J 3 bases; bases outside gene matches: 4. The whole variable domain, filled in from reference TRBV5-1 and TRBJ2-5, reads KAGVTQTPRYLIKTRGQQVTLSCSPISGHRSVSWYQQTPGQGLQFLFEYFSETQRNKGNFPGRFSGRQFSNSRSEMNVSTLELGDSALYLCASQWTSGKETQYFGPGTRLLVL.

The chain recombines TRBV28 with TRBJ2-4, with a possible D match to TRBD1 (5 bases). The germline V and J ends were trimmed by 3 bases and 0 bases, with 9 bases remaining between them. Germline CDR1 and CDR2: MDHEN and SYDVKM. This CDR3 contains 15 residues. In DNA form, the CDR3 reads TGTGCCAGCAGTTTCCAGGGTGTAGCCAAAAACATTCAGTACTTC. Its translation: CASSFQGVAKNIQYF.

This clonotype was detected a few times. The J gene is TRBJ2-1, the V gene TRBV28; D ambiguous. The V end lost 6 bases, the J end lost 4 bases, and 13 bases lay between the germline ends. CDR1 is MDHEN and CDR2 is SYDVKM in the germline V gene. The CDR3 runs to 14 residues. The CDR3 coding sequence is TGTGCCAGCAGACCGCTAGTCTTATACAATGAGCAGTTCTTC. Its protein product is CASRPLVLYNEQFF. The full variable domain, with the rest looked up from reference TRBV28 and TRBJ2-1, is DVKVTQSSRYLVKRTGEKVFLECVQDMDHENMFWYRQDPGLGLRLIYFSYDVKMKEKGDIPEGYSVSREKKERFSLILESASTNQTSMYLCASRPLVLYNEQFFGPGTRLTVL.

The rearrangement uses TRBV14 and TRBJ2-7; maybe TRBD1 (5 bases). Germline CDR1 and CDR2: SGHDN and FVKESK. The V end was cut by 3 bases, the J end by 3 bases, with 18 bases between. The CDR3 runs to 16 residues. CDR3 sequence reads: CASSHIFDSTFYEQYF. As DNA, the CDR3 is TGTGCCAGCAGCCACATATTCGACAGCACTTTCTACGAGCAGTACTTC.

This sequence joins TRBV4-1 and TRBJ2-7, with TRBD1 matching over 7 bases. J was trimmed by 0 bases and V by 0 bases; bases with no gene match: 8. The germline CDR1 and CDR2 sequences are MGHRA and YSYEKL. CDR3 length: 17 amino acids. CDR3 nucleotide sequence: TGCGCCAGCAGCCAAGATGCCGGACAGGCGATCTCCTACGAGCAGTACTTC. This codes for CASSQDAGQAISYEQYF.

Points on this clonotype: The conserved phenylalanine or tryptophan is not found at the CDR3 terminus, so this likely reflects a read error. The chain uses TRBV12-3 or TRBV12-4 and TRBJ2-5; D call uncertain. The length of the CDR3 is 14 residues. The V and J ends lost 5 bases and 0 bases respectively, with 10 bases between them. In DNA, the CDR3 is TGTGCCAGCAGTAAAGGAACATACCAAGAGACCCAGTACTGC. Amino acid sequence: CASSKGTYQETQYC.

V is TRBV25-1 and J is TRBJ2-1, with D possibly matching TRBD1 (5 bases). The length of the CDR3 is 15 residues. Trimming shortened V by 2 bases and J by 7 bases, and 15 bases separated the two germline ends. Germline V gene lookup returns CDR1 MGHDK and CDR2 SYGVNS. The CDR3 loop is CASSEVKAGKNEQFF. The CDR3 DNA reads TGTGCCAGCAGTGAAGTGAAGGCAGGGAAAAATGAGCAGTTCTTC.

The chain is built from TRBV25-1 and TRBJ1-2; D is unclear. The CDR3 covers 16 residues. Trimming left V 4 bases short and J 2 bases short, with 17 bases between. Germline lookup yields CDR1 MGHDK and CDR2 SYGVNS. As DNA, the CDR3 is TGTGCCAGCAGTGCCCCTAGGGAGGGCCCCAACTATGGCTACACCTTC. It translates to CASSAPREGPNYGYTF.

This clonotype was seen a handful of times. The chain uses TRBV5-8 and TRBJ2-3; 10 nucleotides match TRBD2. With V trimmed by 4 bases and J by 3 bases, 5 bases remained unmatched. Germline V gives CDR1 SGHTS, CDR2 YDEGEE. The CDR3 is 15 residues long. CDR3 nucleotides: TGTGCCAGCAGCGCCGGGACTAGCGATACAGATACGCAGTATTTT. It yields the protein CASSAGTSDTDTQYF.